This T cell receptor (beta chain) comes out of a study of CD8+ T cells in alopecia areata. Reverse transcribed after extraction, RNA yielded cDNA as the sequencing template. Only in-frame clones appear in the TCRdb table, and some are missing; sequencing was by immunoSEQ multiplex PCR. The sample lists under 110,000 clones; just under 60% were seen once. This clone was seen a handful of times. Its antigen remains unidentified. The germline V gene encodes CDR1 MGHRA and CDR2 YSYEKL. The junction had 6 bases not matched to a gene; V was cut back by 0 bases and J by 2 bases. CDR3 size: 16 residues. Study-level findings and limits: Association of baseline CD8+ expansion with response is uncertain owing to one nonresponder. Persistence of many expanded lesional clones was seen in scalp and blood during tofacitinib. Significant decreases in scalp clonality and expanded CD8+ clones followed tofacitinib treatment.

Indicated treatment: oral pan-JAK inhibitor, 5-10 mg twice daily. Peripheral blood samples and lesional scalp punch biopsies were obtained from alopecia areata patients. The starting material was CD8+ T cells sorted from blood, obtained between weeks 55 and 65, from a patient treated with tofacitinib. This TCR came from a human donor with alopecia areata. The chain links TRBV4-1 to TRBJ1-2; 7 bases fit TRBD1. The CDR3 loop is CASSQDVGRGNYGYTF. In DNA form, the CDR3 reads TGCGCCAGCAGCCAAGATGTCGGCAGGGGGAACTATGGCTACACCTTC.